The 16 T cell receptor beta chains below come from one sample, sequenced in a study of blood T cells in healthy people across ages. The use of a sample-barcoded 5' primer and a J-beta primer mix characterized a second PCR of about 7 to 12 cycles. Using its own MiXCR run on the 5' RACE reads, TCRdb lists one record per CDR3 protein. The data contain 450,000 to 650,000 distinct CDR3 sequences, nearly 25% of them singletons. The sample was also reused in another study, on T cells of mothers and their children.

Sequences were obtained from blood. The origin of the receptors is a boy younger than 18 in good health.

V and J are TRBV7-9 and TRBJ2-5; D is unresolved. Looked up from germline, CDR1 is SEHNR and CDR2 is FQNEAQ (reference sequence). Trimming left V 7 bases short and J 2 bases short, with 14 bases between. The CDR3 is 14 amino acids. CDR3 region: CASTLGDGQETQYF. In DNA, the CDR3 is TGTGCCAGCACCCTCGGCGACGGACAAGAGACCCAGTACTTC.

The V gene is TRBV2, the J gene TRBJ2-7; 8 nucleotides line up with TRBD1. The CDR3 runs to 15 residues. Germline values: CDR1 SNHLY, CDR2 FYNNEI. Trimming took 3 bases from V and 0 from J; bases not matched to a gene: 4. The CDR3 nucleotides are TGTGCCAGCAGTGATAGGACAGGGAGCTCCTACGAGCAGTACTTC. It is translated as CASSDRTGSSYEQYF.

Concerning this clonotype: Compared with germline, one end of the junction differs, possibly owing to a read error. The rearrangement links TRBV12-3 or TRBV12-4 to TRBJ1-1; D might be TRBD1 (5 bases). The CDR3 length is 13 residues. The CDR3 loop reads CASSFGGVTAAFF. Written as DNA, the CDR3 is TGTGCCAGCAGTTTTGGGGGGGTCACTGCAGCTTTCTTT.

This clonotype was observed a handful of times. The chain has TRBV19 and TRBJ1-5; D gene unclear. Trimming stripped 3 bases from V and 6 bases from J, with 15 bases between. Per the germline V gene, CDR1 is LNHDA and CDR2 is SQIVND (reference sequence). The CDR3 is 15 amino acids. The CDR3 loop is CASSMGFGIGQPQHF. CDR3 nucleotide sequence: TGTGCCAGTAGTATGGGTTTCGGGATAGGTCAGCCCCAGCATTTT. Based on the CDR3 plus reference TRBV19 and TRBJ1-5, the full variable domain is DGGITQSPKYLFRKEGQNVTLSCEQNLNHDAMYWYRQDPGQGLRLIYYSQIVNDFQKGDIAEGYSVSREKKESFPLTVTSAQKNPTAFYLCASSMGFGIGQPQHFGDGTRLSIL.

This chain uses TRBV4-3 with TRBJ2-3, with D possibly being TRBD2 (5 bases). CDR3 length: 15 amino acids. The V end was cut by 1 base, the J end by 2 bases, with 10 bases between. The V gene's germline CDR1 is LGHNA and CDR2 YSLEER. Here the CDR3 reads CASSQGRAYTDTQYF. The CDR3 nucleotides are TGCGCCAGCAGCCAAGGGCGGGCTTACACAGATACGCAGTATTTT.

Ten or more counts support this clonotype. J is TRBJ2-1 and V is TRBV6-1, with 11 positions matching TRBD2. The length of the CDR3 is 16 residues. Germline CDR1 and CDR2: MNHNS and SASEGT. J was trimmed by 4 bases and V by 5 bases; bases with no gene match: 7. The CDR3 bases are TGTGCCAGCAGTTCAATGACTAGCGGGGCTTACAATGAGCAGTTCTTC. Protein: CASSSMTSGAYNEQFF.

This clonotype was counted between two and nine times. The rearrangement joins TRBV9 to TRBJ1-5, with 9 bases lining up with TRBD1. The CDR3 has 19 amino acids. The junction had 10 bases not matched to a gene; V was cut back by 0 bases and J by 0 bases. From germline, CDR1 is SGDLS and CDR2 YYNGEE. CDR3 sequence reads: CASSVDGRTGVNSNQPQHF. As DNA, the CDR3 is TGTGCCAGCAGCGTAGACGGGAGGACAGGGGTTAATAGCAATCAGCCCCAGCATTTT.

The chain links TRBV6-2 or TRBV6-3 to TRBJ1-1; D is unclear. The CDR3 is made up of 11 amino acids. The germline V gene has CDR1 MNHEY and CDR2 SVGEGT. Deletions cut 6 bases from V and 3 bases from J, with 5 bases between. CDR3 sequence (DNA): TGTGCCAGCAGGGATGACACTGAAGCTTTCTTT. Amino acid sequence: CASRDDTEAFF.

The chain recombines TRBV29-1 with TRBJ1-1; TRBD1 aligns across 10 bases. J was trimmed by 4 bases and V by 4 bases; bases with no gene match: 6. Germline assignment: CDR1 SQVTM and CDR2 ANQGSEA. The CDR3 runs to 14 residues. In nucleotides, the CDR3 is TGCAGCGTTGGAAGACAGGGGGCGACCACTGAAGCTTTCTTT. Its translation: CSVGRQGATTEAFF.

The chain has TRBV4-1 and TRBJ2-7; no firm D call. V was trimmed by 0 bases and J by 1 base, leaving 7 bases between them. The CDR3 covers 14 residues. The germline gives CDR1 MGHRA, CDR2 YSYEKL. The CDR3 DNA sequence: TGCGCCAGCAGCCAAGAGCATCGATCCTACGAGCAGTACTTC. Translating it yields CASSQEHRSYEQYF.

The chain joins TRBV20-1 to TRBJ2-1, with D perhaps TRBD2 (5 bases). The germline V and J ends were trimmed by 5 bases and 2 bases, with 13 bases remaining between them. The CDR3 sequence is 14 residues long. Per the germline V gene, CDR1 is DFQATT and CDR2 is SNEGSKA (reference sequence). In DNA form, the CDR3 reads TGCAGTGCTCTAGGACTCGATACCTACAATGAGCAGTTCTTC. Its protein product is CSALGLDTYNEQFF.

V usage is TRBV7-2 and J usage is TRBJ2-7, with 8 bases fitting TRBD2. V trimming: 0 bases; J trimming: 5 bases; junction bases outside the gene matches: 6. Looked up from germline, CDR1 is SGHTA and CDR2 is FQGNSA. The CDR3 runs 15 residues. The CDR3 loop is CASSLASGSIDEQYF. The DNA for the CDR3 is TGTGCCAGCAGCTTAGCCAGCGGGAGTATCGACGAGCAGTACTTC.

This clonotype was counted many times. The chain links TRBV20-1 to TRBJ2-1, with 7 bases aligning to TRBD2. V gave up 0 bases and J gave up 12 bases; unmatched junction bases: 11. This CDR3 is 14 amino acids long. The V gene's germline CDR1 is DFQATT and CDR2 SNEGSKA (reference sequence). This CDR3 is CSARDGGSSERQFF. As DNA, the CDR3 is TGCAGTGCTAGAGATGGCGGGAGTTCGGAGCGGCAGTTCTTC.

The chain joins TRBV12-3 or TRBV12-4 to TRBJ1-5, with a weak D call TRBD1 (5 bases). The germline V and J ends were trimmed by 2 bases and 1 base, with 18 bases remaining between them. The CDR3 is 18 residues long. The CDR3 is CASSLFRGRAGSNQPQHF. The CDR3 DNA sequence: TGTGCCAGCAGTTTATTTAGGGGCAGGGCGGGAAGCAATCAGCCCCAGCATTTT.

The CDR3 loop is CASSYSDRNLAFF. CDR3 nucleotide sequence: TGTGCCAGCAGTTACTCAGACAGGAATTTAGCTTTCTTT. The chain employs TRBV6-8 and TRBJ1-1; a possible D gene is TRBD1 (6 bases). The CDR3 length is 13 residues. Looked up from germline, CDR1 is MNHGY and CDR2 is SAAAGT. V was cut by 0 bases and J by 10 bases, with 12 bases left in between.

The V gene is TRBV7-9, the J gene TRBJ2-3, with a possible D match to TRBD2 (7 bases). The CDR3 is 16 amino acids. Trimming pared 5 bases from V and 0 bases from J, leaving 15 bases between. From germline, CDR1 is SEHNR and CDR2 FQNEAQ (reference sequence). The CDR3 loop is CASSGWGGASTDTQYF. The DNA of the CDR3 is TGTGCCAGCAGCGGCTGGGGGGGCGCAAGCACAGATACGCAGTATTTT.